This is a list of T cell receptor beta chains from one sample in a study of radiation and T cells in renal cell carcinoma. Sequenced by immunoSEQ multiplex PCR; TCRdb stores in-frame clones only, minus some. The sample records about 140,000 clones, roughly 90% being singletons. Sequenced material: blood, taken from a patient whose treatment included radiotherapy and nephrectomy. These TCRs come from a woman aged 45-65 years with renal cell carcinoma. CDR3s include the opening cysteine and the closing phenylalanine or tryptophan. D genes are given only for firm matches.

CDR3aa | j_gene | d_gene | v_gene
CASSQRDTKSNTEAFF | TRBJ1-1 | NA | TRBV5-1
CASLGGGSSNQPQHF | TRBJ1-5 | NA | TRBV6-4
CASSHQEAVGGGYNEQFF | TRBJ2-1 | NA | TRBV4-2
CASSLTPSGLAVGGVQYF | TRBJ2-5 | TRBD2 | TRBV7-3
CASSAQGFTDTQYF | TRBJ2-3 | NA | TRBV7-9
CASSIATSEGEQFF | TRBJ2-1 | NA | TRBV19
CASSADGNYGYTF | TRBJ1-2 | NA | TRBV5-4
CASSQTGRNIQYF | TRBJ2-4 | NA | TRBV4-3
CAISQGSIPEAFF | TRBJ1-1 | NA | TRBV10-3
CASSQDTGGTLHF | TRBJ1-6 | NA | TRBV4-1
CASSTGLHTDTQYF | TRBJ2-3 | NA | TRBV9
CASSQEGYSNQPQHF | TRBJ1-5 | NA | TRBV4-1
CASSLGGPSGTYEQYF | TRBJ2-7 | TRBD2 | TRBV7-8
CAISPGIPNTEAFF | TRBJ1-1 | NA | TRBV10-3
CASRLNTEAFF | TRBJ1-1 | NA | TRBV6-5
CASTPTEEGMVETQYF | TRBJ2-5 | NA | TRBV28
CASSVNWGQREQPQHF | TRBJ1-5 | TRBD1 | TRBV2
CASSPAGRNIQYF | TRBJ2-4 | NA | TRBV9
CASGQGGDEKLFF | TRBJ1-4 | TRBD1 | TRBV13
CASSERTGVGYEQYF | TRBJ2-7 | TRBD1 | TRBV2
CASSRDGANAYEQYF | TRBJ2-7 | NA | TRBV6-5
CASSQDVGNQPQHF | TRBJ1-5 | NA | TRBV4-3
CASSERVGRTGELFF | TRBJ2-2 | NA | TRBV2
CASSENLPGTSSPLHF | TRBJ1-6 | NA | TRBV2
CATSARGQNSYEQYF | TRBJ2-7 | NA | TRBV15
CASTRSAVHVAFF | TRBJ1-1 | NA | TRBV28